This T cell receptor beta chain derives from a study of CD8 T cells in ankylosing spondylitis. Findings of the study overall: Disease-linked clones bore a CD8+ phenotype and were relatively rare in peripheral blood. Earlier studies detected some motif variants in reactive arthritis synovial fluid and blood. Characteristic, it appeared, of ankylosing spondylitis blood was a TCR beta motif of roughly eight highly homologous variants. As reported, disease-linked clones showed significant enrichment in matched ankylosing spondylitis synovial fluid.

Per the germline V gene, CDR1 is KGHSH and CDR2 is LQKENI. The CDR3 loop spans 15 amino acids. Trimming took 0 bases from V and 7 from J, leaving 13 bases between them. As regards this clonotype: Its antigen is as yet unknown.

Quantitative 5'-RACE was performed with molecular barcodes, and it yielded the TCR beta libraries. One entry per CDR3 protein results from TCRdb running MiXCR on the 5' RACE reads. The sample carries roughly 700,000 distinct CDR3 sequences, around 19% recorded once. The sequence was obtained from a male donor with ankylosing spondylitis. The material sequenced was blood, either unsorted or a sorted T cell fraction (not recorded which). The V gene is TRBV18, the J gene TRBJ2-1; a possible D gene is TRBD2 (6 bases). This CDR3 reads CASSPPSGDRNEQFF. The CDR3 DNA is TGTGCCAGCTCACCACCTTCGGGGGATCGGAATGAGCAGTTCTTC.